This T cell receptor beta chain was captured by sequencing in a study of CD8+ T cells in alopecia areata. Study details: Tofacitinib administration to treated patients was oral, at 5 to 10 mg twice daily. Overall study findings and caveats: For patients receiving tofacitinib, scalp clonality and expanded CD8+ clones among the top 100 significantly decreased. The treated group had a single nonresponder, limiting CD8+ expansion-response conclusions.

The treatment: oral pan-JAK inhibitor, 5-10 mg twice daily. Note on this clone: Its antigen is currently unknown.

CDR1 MGHRA and CDR2 YSYEKL come from the germline V gene. The V and J ends lost 5 bases and 5 bases, in that order; junction bases with no gene match: 7. The CDR3 is 14 residues long. Reverse transcribed after extraction, RNA yielded cDNA as the sequencing template. TCRdb's copy holds only in-frame clones and misses some; the assay was immunoSEQ multiplex PCR. This sample has 140,000 to 150,000 clones, with nearly 55% found just once. V and J are TRBV4-1 and TRBJ2-5, with 8 bases identical to TRBD1. The receptor's source is a human donor with alopecia areata. The sample consisted of CD8+ T cells sorted from blood, taken at week 4, from a patient treated with tofacitinib. CDR3 loop: CASSYRDRTETQYF. The CDR3 DNA reads TGCGCCAGCAGCTACCGGGACAGGACCGAGACCCAGTACTTC.